The present entry profiles one TCR beta chain with its context. Its recognized antigen is unknown. No clone much larger than this one lies a single base away; base qualities are absent. Library preparation employed the immunoSEQ multiplex PCR assay. For the multiplex PCR, a mixture combining 60 forward primers for TCR Vbeta segments and 13 reverse primers for TCR Jbeta segments was used. Amplification of the CDR3 region of rearranged TCR beta genes was performed with a multiplex PCR assay on genomic DNA. The Illumina HiSeq System was used to sequence the amplified TCR beta libraries as 87-base-pair reads. The authors' pipeline ran thus. A later analysis tallied tens of millions of unique TCR beta chains across the 666 repertoires, and approximately 9.9 million of those chains were shared by two or more donors. A nearest-neighbor algorithm error-corrected the raw reads and collapsed the reads into unique sequences, merging closely related sequences to remove PCR and sequencing errors. CDR3 sequences were aligned to IMGT reference sequences to assign V, D and J gene segments. For a sequence to be retained, at least a six-nucleotide match to both a V gene segment and a J gene segment was required. Rearrangements were classified as productive when the CDR3 lacked stop codons and remained in frame with V and J, and all other rearrangements were classified as non-productive. Following IMGT convention, CDR3 was defined as the stretch from the second conserved V-encoded cysteine up to the conserved J-encoded phenylalanine. The earlier analysis of fewer than 750 of the donors excluded sequences that lacked an unambiguous match to a single V gene segment. An earlier analysis of roughly 590 of the donors called V segments functional above 56.7% productive rearrangements and segregating when the between-donor standard deviation exceeded 5%. To diagnose cytomegalovirus status from the catalog of TCR beta chain sequences, a statistical classification framework was built. In a later analysis, V and J genes were assigned by comparing TCR nucleotide sequences against IMGT/GENE-DB human TR gene sequences. The TCRdist pipeline was used in a later analysis to assign CDR3 sequences and most-parsimonious VDJ recombination scenarios. In a later analysis, each TCR beta chain was defined by its CDR3 amino acid sequence together with its V-gene family, and reads without a unique V-gene family were excluded. To address suspected cross-contamination and a sequencing artifact, a later analysis removed a few hundred highly shared, low-generation-probability nucleotide sequences. In a later analysis, a clonal expansion index was calculated for each public chain from normalized within-repertoire ranks of inferred template counts. In a later analysis, generation probabilities were computed using a VDJ recombination model fitted to out-of-frame rearrangements, and the results were checked against IGoR. In a later analysis, hypergeometric tests were used to score TCR-TCR, TCR-HLA and TCR-CMV co-occurrence, with a repertoire-size bias correction applied to TCR pairs. To estimate false discovery rates, a later analysis permuted the HLA or CMV assignments 20 times. In a later analysis, co-occurring TCRs were grouped using DBSCAN, and TCRdist sequence similarity was added for clustering within HLA-allele-positive subsets. For co-occurrence clustering, repertoires with fewer than 30,000 or more than 120,000 public chains were excluded, along with four to six repertoires with anomalous nucleotide sharing. What TCRdb holds here is the immuneACCESS table cut down to in-frame rearrangements. Part of the clones is not present; checked against another copy, under half of the missing clones reflect an unresolved V gene, and the others are unexplained. V and J calls and clone size come straight from that table; D and trimming were deduced from the DNA. Within this sample are around 140,000 clones, with around four fifths of them counted one time only. The leading ten clones occupy less than 2% of the sample.

The cohort consisted of fewer than 700 healthy bone marrow donors. Cohort members were all nominally healthy when sampled, although unrecorded immune exposures were likely present. The donor tested CMV seronegative and was one of the 352 seronegative cohort members. A peripheral blood sample was collected from each donor, and TCR beta sequencing was performed on peripheral blood mononuclear cells. The Qiagen DNeasy Blood Extraction Kit was used to extract genomic DNA from the blood cell samples. The CDR3 sequence holds 13 residues, the cysteine and phenylalanine included. Only the CDR3 portion is preserved as DNA: 39 bases, with reading frame beginning at the first base. Unmatched junction bases come to 10, with V trimmed by 7 bases and J by 4 bases. Via the germline V gene, CDR1 is SQVTM and CDR2 ANQGSEA. This entry belongs to a study of cytomegalovirus exposure and HLA in healthy donors (TCRdb year 2017). In the study overall: According to an earlier analysis of 550 to 700 of the donors, 150 million to 200 million T cells yielded over 100 million unique TCR beta sequences and 276 Gb of sequence data. Four or five DR-DQ haplotypes were handled as single units for association and clustering, since linkage in the cohort was strong. Every repertoire in the discovery cohort had been generated on one and the same sequencing platform. Rather than drawing on any new phenotypic data, the later analysis identified candidate immune exposures from TCR beta sequences and the way those sequences occurred across donors. Across 300 to 500 genotyped donors of the cohort, an average of roughly 200,000 unique TCR beta nucleotide sequences per donor were sequenced, and 15% to 20% of those sequences were non-productive. A later genetic analysis used genome-wide SNP genotypes for about 55% of the 666 donors, treating that subset as a discovery cohort. A later analysis re-examined previously published TCR beta repertoires from roughly 650 donors and added high-resolution HLA genotyping to investigate patterns of TCR occurrence. In addition to the first cohort of approximately 650 subjects, a separate validation cohort of 100 to 150 different subjects was used. To predict cytomegalovirus infection status, the study combined high-throughput TCR immunosequencing, statistical association of individual TCRs with disease status, and machine learning. Typing coverage varied by locus: roughly 620-640 donors for A, B, C, DRB1 and DQB1; roughly 560 for DQA1; more than 600 for DPA1; 450 to 480 for DPB1. About 310 gigabases of sequencing data and 78 million or so unique TCR sequences were included in an early release covering roughly 600 HLA-typed donors. The study profiled the T cell repertoires of hundreds of subjects by immunosequencing and related them to cytomegalovirus serostatus. The aim of the study was to test whether cataloging public T cell receptors could identify signatures of past pathogen exposure. Donor age, sex, ethnicity and CMV serostatus were compiled alongside the repertoire data. An earlier analysis of some 500 of the donors applied high-throughput TCR beta sequencing to assess whether each TCR beta V gene segment acted as functional or pseudogenic. Of the approximately 400 genotyped donors, about 84% fell in the genetic ancestry cluster associated with self-reported Caucasian donors. Both class I and class II loci were covered by HLA typing, at four-digit resolution. Paper-wide results and their limitations: According to the authors, the approach could potentially be generalized to other disease states and immunological phenotypes. A further reported finding was that TCR beta sequences accurately predicted the HLA-A and HLA-B alleles for most subjects in the first cohort. Some IMGT-functional V segments, including TRBV6-2 and TRBV6-3, could not be told apart with the 87-base-pair reads, so those segments were excluded. Immune exposure information for the cohort was limited to CMV serostatus. An earlier analysis of some 590 of the donors showed that most TCR beta V segments appeared in productive rearrangements either about 90% or about 30% of the time, which broadly matched IMGT annotations. A later analysis reported that several top co-occurrence clusters appeared linked to parvovirus B19, influenza, CMV and Epstein-Barr virus. Only TCR beta chains were sequenced in this cohort, and the absence of alpha or paired-chain data limited detectable features. In vitro tests confirmed that a few of the cytomegalovirus-associated TCR beta chains recognize cytomegalovirus antigens. Assigning TCR associations to individual alleles was difficult when HLA alleles, especially DR and DQ, strongly co-occurred. A later analysis found that TCR association rates varied across HLA loci, with DRB1 alleles showing the most associated TCRs and HLA-C alleles the fewest. A later analysis found that most CMV-associated TCR beta chains appeared HLA-restricted, with HLA associations seemingly driven largely by CMV exposure. Because HLA typing was unavailable for some donors at each locus, only the typed subset was used in association tests. An association between a missense DCLRE1C variant and V-gene and J-gene trimming of TCR beta chains was found in a later genetic analysis and replicated in an independent cohort. Correlated functional status among segregating V segments might reflect linkage disequilibrium, but an unknown experimental factor could not be ruled out. In a later genetic analysis, fewer N-insertions in productive TCRs were reported among donors in an Asian-associated ancestry cluster than the 666-donor mean. In both the original and validation cohorts, the classifier was reported to diagnose cytomegalovirus status with high specificity and sensitivity. About 15 rarely observed V segments, including chromosome 9 orphons, were excluded from the earlier analysis of approximately 500 of the donors because counts were too low. At a false discovery rate of 0.05, a later analysis linked under 20,000 TCR beta sequences to specific HLA alleles. A group of highly shared sequence variants was considered likely to be a technical artifact of the sequencing pipeline. In a later analysis, HLA-associated TCR beta chains showed more clonal expansion and lower generation probabilities than non-associated chains that were equally common. Most TCR sequences were observed very rarely across donors, whereas some public TCRs were present in many individuals. Sequencing depth was assumed to be roughly uniform across donors in the presence/absence analyses, though that assumption may not hold. The study listed 150 to 200 TCR beta chains as associated with cytomegalovirus.

The sequence was collected from a man in his forties in good health and CMV-seronegative. The material sequenced was PBMCs. Recombination connected TRBV29-1 to TRBJ2-7; 7 bases in the middle match TRBD2. The base sequence is TGCAGCGCCTCGGGGGGTGGGGATTACGAGCAGTACTTC. Its amino acids are CSASGGGDYEQYF.